A selection of T cell receptor beta chains follows, all from one sample in a study of persistence of HIV-infected CD4 T cells. These TCRs are of unknown antigen specificity. Repertoires were generated with immunoSEQ multiplex PCR, while TCRdb's copy carries only in-frame clones and drops some. Seen here are some 37,000 clones, more than 75% observed once, and the top ten hold 0.9% to 1%. Sequenced material: cultured CD4+ T cells from PBMCs, taken from a patient who received antiretroviral therapy. Receptors originate from an adult with HIV. The donor label of this sample is uncertain. Both conserved end residues are trimmed from each CDR3. Fields, in order: V gene, CDR3 length, CDR3 protein.

V gene: TRBV12-3/TRBV12-4; CDR3 length: 11; CDR3 protein: ASRPPGTDTQY
V gene: TRBV25-1; CDR3 length: 10; CDR3 protein: ASSPGTLGYT
V gene: TRBV3-1/TRBV3-2; CDR3 length: 10; CDR3 protein: ASSQGGREQF
V gene: TRBV5-1; CDR3 length: 13; CDR3 protein: ASSLDRFKNTEAF
V gene: TRBV7-9; CDR3 length: 15; CDR3 protein: ASSLVVGARPSYEQY
V gene: TRBV19; CDR3 length: 14; CDR3 protein: ASSILMGQGNSPLH
V gene: TRBV27; CDR3 length: 17; CDR3 protein: ASSLKRDFKSSYNSPLH
V gene: TRBV4-2; CDR3 length: 13; CDR3 protein: ASSLGIATYNEQF
V gene: TRBV5-5; CDR3 length: 14; CDR3 protein: ASSPTPTGRWDTQY
V gene: TRBV7-2; CDR3 length: 12; CDR3 protein: ASSSESSSYEQY
V gene: TRBV7-8; CDR3 length: 13; CDR3 protein: ASSLSRGGYSEAF
V gene: TRBV29-1; CDR3 length: 13; CDR3 protein: SVGSRTLISGGYT
V gene: TRBV7-2; CDR3 length: 11; CDR3 protein: ASQRGTQETQY
V gene: TRBV6-5; CDR3 length: 14; CDR3 protein: ASSYSIFGPGDTQY
V gene: TRBV5-1; CDR3 length: 13; CDR3 protein: ASSLSGSMNTEAF
V gene: TRBV5-1; CDR3 length: 9; CDR3 protein: ASRTGNGQY
V gene: TRBV10-1; CDR3 length: 10; CDR3 protein: ASSESGVTQY
V gene: TRBV19; CDR3 length: 13; CDR3 protein: ASSILTSGQETQY
V gene: TRBV7-9; CDR3 length: 12; CDR3 protein: ASSSRGRTYGYT
V gene: TRBV30; CDR3 length: 13; CDR3 protein: ASTGTSSGANVLT
V gene: TRBV27; CDR3 length: 11; CDR3 protein: ASSQDVYNEQF
V gene: TRBV7-2; CDR3 length: 14; CDR3 protein: ASSLGPGKGQETQY
V gene: TRBV27; CDR3 length: 14; CDR3 protein: ASGSVWGVKGNEQF
V gene: TRBV5-1; CDR3 length: 13; CDR3 protein: ASSLESGEWNEQF
V gene: TRBV10-3; CDR3 length: 13; CDR3 protein: AISRNRGEEYEQY
V gene: TRBV15; CDR3 length: 10; CDR3 protein: ATSRETGELF
V gene: TRBV7-9; CDR3 length: 14; CDR3 protein: ASSPGQGKMNTEAF
V gene: TRBV19; CDR3 length: 13; CDR3 protein: ASSARGSSNQPQH
V gene: TRBV29-1; CDR3 length: 13; CDR3 protein: SVDSQVGINAEAF
V gene: TRBV3-1/TRBV3-2; CDR3 length: 12; CDR3 protein: ASSLNTDAQPQH
V gene: TRBV10-1; CDR3 length: 11; CDR3 protein: ASRRSGTGEAF
V gene: TRBV5-6; CDR3 length: 13; CDR3 protein: ASSYGPVGTDTQY
V gene: TRBV5-1; CDR3 length: 14; CDR3 protein: ASSLEMASVGSPLH
V gene: TRBV19; CDR3 length: 12; CDR3 protein: ASSMTGRSNTIY
V gene: TRBV19; CDR3 length: 14; CDR3 protein: ASSVLPGLSTDTQY
V gene: TRBV7-9; CDR3 length: 12; CDR3 protein: ASSLPPGTDTQY
V gene: TRBV13; CDR3 length: 13; CDR3 protein: ASSLTSGGNNEQF
V gene: TRBV30; CDR3 length: 10; CDR3 protein: AWSGGTHGYT
V gene: TRBV7-8; CDR3 length: 15; CDR3 protein: ASSAGLAGVVRETQY
V gene: TRBV12-5; CDR3 length: 17; CDR3 protein: ASGLSGDLTLSSVYGYT
V gene: TRBV11-3; CDR3 length: 13; CDR3 protein: ASSSDRGRDGELF
V gene: TRBV19; CDR3 length: 15; CDR3 protein: ASSIVPTSGGLNEQF
V gene: TRBV7-2; CDR3 length: 12; CDR3 protein: ASSSGLAVNEQF
V gene: TRBV11-3; CDR3 length: 15; CDR3 protein: ASSPGQGVIPGNTIY
V gene: TRBV6-5; CDR3 length: 12; CDR3 protein: ASSYSASNSPLH
V gene: TRBV6-5; CDR3 length: 12; CDR3 protein: ASSYRPATGELF
V gene: TRBV19; CDR3 length: 13; CDR3 protein: ASSMNGGRGQPQH
V gene: TRBV9; CDR3 length: 11; CDR3 protein: ASSVEGRGEAF
V gene: TRBV4-1; CDR3 length: 12; CDR3 protein: ASALAGGVNEQF
V gene: TRBV10-3; CDR3 length: 13; CDR3 protein: AISVSGDSNQPQH
V gene: TRBV6-5; CDR3 length: 12; CDR3 protein: ASRLGGADYGYT
V gene: TRBV30; CDR3 length: 11; CDR3 protein: AWREGSGNTIY
V gene: TRBV24-1; CDR3 length: 14; CDR3 protein: ATSDWNGGGTDTQY
V gene: TRBV18; CDR3 length: 13; CDR3 protein: ASSRQGISGNTIY
V gene: TRBV5-6; CDR3 length: 11; CDR3 protein: ASSLTQGVEQF
V gene: TRBV5-1; CDR3 length: 13; CDR3 protein: ASSLEPGGIYEQY
V gene: TRBV18; CDR3 length: 13; CDR3 protein: ASSPRDTGANVLT
V gene: TRBV5-1; CDR3 length: 12; CDR3 protein: ASSLGQTSYGYT